The clone carrying this TCR beta chain was seen more than once but under ten times. This entry comes from a study of T cells in Graves' hyperthyroidism and ophthalmopathy. Regions amplified from RNA transcripts were the TCR beta CDR3 regions. HTBI primers were employed in a first-round RT-PCR of the TCR CDR3. TCRdb itself ran the multiplex PCR reads through MiXCR, one entry per CDR3 protein. The sample carries about 420,000 distinct CDR3 sequences, around 16% recorded once. Clinical symptoms, serum thyroxine and TRAb, thyroid ultrasound and orbital computed tomography were used for the diagnoses. V dropped 3 bases and J dropped 0; count of bases not matched to a gene: 3. CDR3 length: 17 residues. The germline gives CDR1 SGHNT, CDR2 YENEEA.

This receptor was identified in a woman aged 18-29 years with Graves' hyperthyroidism. The chain combines TRBV11-3 with TRBJ2-7, with 15 bases aligning to TRBD2. The sequencing sample was made of blood. The CDR3 DNA reads as TGTGCCAGCAGCTTCGGGACTAGCGGGAGGAGCTCCTACGAGCAGTACTTC. Translating gives CASSFGTSGRSSYEQYF.